Below, 16 T cell receptor beta chains from the same sample are listed, as sequenced in a study of radiation and T cells in renal cell carcinoma. Time point described: blood 4 weeks post-SBRT, at nephrectomy. Treatment denoted: 15 Gy SBRT to primary tumor, nephrectomy 4 weeks later. Data came from immunoSEQ multiplex PCR; TCRdb stores just in-frame clones and leaves some out. The sample includes fewer than 200,000 clones, roughly nine tenths of them seen just once. The source was blood, collected from a patient whose treatment included radiotherapy and nephrectomy. The receptors derive from a woman in her fifties or sixties with renal cell carcinoma.

The chain links TRBV19 to TRBJ1-5; tentatively, D is TRBD1 (5 bases). Germline CDR1 and CDR2: LNHDA and SQIVND (reference sequence). There are 14 residues in the CDR3. The V and J ends lost 3 bases and 4 bases respectively, with 10 bases between them. The CDR3 here is CASSMSGFNQPQHF. The CDR3 nucleotides are TGTGCCAGTAGTATGTCAGGGTTTAATCAGCCCCAGCATTTT.

This chain links TRBV7-9 with TRBJ1-3; 7 bases are shared with TRBD1. Unmatched junction bases numbered 11, after V lost 5 bases and J lost 4 bases. CDR1 is SEHNR, CDR2 FQNEAQ, per germline (reference sequence). The CDR3 loop spans 16 amino acids. Here the CDR3 DNA reads TGTGCCAGCAGCGGATCCATGGGACAGACAGGAAACACCATATATTTT. Protein: CASSGSMGQTGNTIYF. Filled out from reference TRBV7-9 and TRBJ1-3, the complete variable domain reads DTGVSQNPRHKITKRGQNVTFRCDPISEHNRLYWYRQTLGQGPEFLTYFQNEAQLEKSRLLSDRFSAERPKGSFSTLEIQRTEQGDSAMYLCASSGSMGQTGNTIYFGEGSWLTVV.

V usage is TRBV9 and J usage is TRBJ2-7, with D possibly matching TRBD1 (6 bases). The CDR3 has 14 residues. Germline V gives CDR1 SGDLS, CDR2 YYNGEE. Trimming left V 3 bases short and J 6 bases short, with 16 bases between. The CDR3 region is CASSARTVDSEQYF. DNA of the CDR3: TGTGCCAGCAGCGCAAGGACAGTAGACTCCGAGCAGTACTTC.

The chain couples TRBV2 to TRBJ2-1; 12 bases are shared with TRBD2. V lost 6 bases to trimming and J lost 7 bases; unmatched junction nucleotides: 10. The CDR3 extends over 16 amino acids. Germline V CDR1 and CDR2: SNHLY, FYNNEI. As DNA, the CDR3 is TGTGCCAGCAGGGTATTGACTAGCGGGGGACGGAATGAGCAGTTCTTC. Residues: CASRVLTSGGRNEQFF.

The chain links TRBV6-5 to TRBJ1-1, with 7 positions matching TRBD1. Germline V gene sequence: CDR1 MNHEY, CDR2 SVGAGI. CDR3 length: 15 amino acids. The J segment lost 1 base and the V segment lost 7 bases, leaving 9 bases of the junction unmatched. CDR3 coding DNA: TGTGCCAGCACGTATTGGGACAGACCGAACACTGAAGCTTTCTTT. It is translated as CASTYWDRPNTEAFF.

Remarks on this clone: The junction departs from germline at one end; a sequencing error may be responsible. V is TRBV5-1 and J is TRBJ2-3; D perhaps matches TRBD2 (5 bases). CDR3 length: 11 residues. Per germline, CDR1 SGHRS and CDR2 YFSETQ. The CDR3 protein is CASGGPRGLCF. In DNA form, the CDR3 reads TGCGCCAGCGGCGGGCCCCGCGGTCTTTGTTTT.

This chain joins TRBV5-6 and TRBJ1-1, with D unresolved. This CDR3 region has 16 residues. In germline, CDR1 is SGHDT, CDR2 YYEEEE. The V end lost 4 bases, the J end lost 4 bases, and 20 bases lay between the germline ends. CDR3 residues: CASSPGMGIRGTEAFF. CDR3 DNA sequence: TGTGCCAGCAGCCCGGGAATGGGTATCCGGGGCACTGAAGCTTTCTTT.

This clone was seen just once. The chain joins TRBV5-4 to TRBJ2-7, with 8 positions matching TRBD1. The CDR3 spans 15 residues. Germline assignment: CDR1 SGHNT and CDR2 YYREEE (reference sequence). V lost 3 bases and J lost 3; bases outside the gene matches: 8. Written as DNA, the CDR3 is TGTGCCAGCAGCTCAACCGGGACAGGATTCTACGAGCAGTACTTC. Translated: CASSSTGTGFYEQYF.

The chain has TRBV18 and TRBJ1-2; no reliable D call. CDR1 and CDR2 (germline): KGHSH, LQKENI. This CDR3 has 13 amino acids. The V end was cut by 3 bases, the J end by 2 bases, with 7 bases between. For the CDR3, the DNA is TGTGCCAGCTCACCGGGTCGGAACTATGGCTACACCTTC. Translating it yields CASSPGRNYGYTF.

This clone was observed a single time. The junction departs from the called germline gene at one end, perhaps through a read error. In the same sample, other DNA sequences code for this CDR3. The chain is built from TRBV29-1 and TRBJ2-7, with TRBD1 matching 7 bases. CDR3 length equals 13 residues. Per the germline V gene, CDR1 is SQVTM and CDR2 is ANQGSEA. CDR3 loop: CSVDRQGDYEQYF. CDR3 sequence (DNA): TGCAGCGTGGATAGACAGGGAGACTACGAACAGTACTTC.

CDR3 amino acids: CASSYSAGAPLHF. The CDR3 nucleotides read TGTGCCAGCAGTTACTCAGCAGGGGCGCCCCTCCACTTT. V and J are TRBV6-5 and TRBJ1-6; the D gene is possibly TRBD1 (6 bases). CDR3 size: 13 residues. The germline gives CDR1 MNHEY, CDR2 SVGAGI. The V end lost 0 bases, the J end lost 13 bases, and 10 bases lay between the germline ends.

The rearrangement joins TRBV6-4 to TRBJ2-2, with unresolved D. This CDR3 region has 14 residues. Germline V lookup: CDR1 MRHNA, CDR2 SNTAGT. V was pared by 6 bases and J by 0 bases, with 8 bases between. CDR3 residues: CASRSVTNTGELFF. CDR3 nucleotides: TGTGCCAGCAGAAGCGTTACGAACACCGGGGAGCTGTTTTTT.

The chain combines TRBV27 with TRBJ1-1; 10 bases are shared with TRBD1. The germline V gene encodes CDR1 MNHEY and CDR2 SMNVEV (reference sequence). The CDR3 has 18 amino acids. Germline trimming cut 7 bases from V and 0 bases from J; bases unmatched to any gene: 14. CDR3 loop: CASNPQKTGGAVNTEAFF. The CDR3 DNA sequence: TGTGCCAGCAACCCCCAAAAGACAGGGGGCGCGGTGAACACTGAAGCTTTCTTT.

The chain joins TRBV9 to TRBJ2-2; 10 nucleotides align to TRBD2. Trimming took 3 bases from V and 6 from J; bases not matched to a gene: 8. Germline lookup yields CDR1 SGDLS and CDR2 YYNGEE. This CDR3 is built from 16 residues. The chain's CDR3 is CASSGSGGVMAGELFF. For the CDR3, the DNA is TGTGCCAGCAGCGGAAGCGGGGGGGTAATGGCCGGGGAGCTGTTTTTT.

This rearrangement joins TRBV11-2 to TRBJ1-4, with 8 bases matching TRBD1. This CDR3 is 13 amino acids long. Per the germline V gene, CDR1 is SGHAT and CDR2 is FQNNGV. V lost 5 bases to trimming and J lost 8 bases; unmatched junction nucleotides: 4. The CDR3 DNA sequence: TGTGCCAGCAGCCCAGGGGGCAACGAAAAACTGTTTTTT. Protein: CASSPGGNEKLFF. Full variable domain (outside the CDR3, taken from reference TRBV11-2 and TRBJ1-4): EAGVAQSPRYKIIEKRQSVAFWCNPISGHATLYWYQQILGQGPKLLIQFQNNGVVDDSQLPKDRFSAERLKGVDSTLKIQPAKLEDSAVYLCASSPGGNEKLFFGSGTQLSVL.

The V gene is TRBV4-3, the J gene TRBJ1-4, with D unclear. Looked up from germline, CDR1 is LGHNA and CDR2 is YSLEER. Trimming took off 0 bases at V and 10 bases at J, with 12 bases between the two ends. The CDR3 has 14 amino acids. The chain's CDR3 is CASSQERVTGKLFF. For the CDR3, the DNA is TGCGCCAGCAGCCAAGAGAGGGTAACGGGAAAACTGTTTTTT.